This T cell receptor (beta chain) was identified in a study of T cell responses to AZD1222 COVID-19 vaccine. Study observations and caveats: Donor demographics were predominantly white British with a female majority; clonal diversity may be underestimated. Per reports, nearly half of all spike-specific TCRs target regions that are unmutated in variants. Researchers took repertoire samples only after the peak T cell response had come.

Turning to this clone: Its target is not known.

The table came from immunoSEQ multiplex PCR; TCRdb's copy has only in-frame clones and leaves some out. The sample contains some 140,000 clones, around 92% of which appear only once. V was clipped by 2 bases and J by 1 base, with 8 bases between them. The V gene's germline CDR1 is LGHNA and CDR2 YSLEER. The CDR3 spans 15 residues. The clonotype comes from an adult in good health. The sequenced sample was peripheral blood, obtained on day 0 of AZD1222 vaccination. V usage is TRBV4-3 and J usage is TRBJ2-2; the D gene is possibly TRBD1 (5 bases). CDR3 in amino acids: CASSQLQVNTGELFF. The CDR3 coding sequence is TGCGCCAGCAGCCAATTACAGGTGAACACCGGGGAGCTGTTTTTT.